This entry lists 24 T cell receptor beta chains sequenced from one sample in a study of long-term antiretroviral therapy in people with HIV. Survey-level immunoSEQ v3.0 assays were run. Measured with immunoSEQ multiplex PCR; TCRdb has only the in-frame clones, and not every one. The sample holds 15,000 or so clones, 85% to 90% seen once. The sample here was unsorted PBMCs, taken more than 2.2 years before starting antiretroviral therapy. These receptors came from a woman in her 30s with HIV.

This chain connects TRBV7-9 to TRBJ2-2; no clear D. Per germline, CDR1 SEHNR and CDR2 FQNEAQ (reference sequence). The CDR3 has 14 residues. Trimming stripped 3 bases from V and 0 bases from J, with 5 bases between. CDR3 sequence: CASSLETNTGELFF. The DNA of the CDR3 is TGTGCCAGCAGCTTGGAGACGAACACCGGGGAGCTGTTTTTT.

This clone was recorded once. This rearrangement joins TRBV7-2 to TRBJ1-1, with a tentative D call TRBD1 (5 bases). The V gene's germline CDR1 is SGHTA and CDR2 FQGNSA. V was trimmed by 5 bases and J by 7 bases, leaving 14 bases between them. The CDR3 spans 13 residues. The CDR3 protein is CASSRGGIREAFF. The CDR3 DNA follows: TGTGCCAGCAGCCGGGGGGGGATCCGTGAAGCTTTCTTT.

The V and J genes are TRBV4-1 and TRBJ1-3; D gene ambiguous. CDR1 is MGHRA, CDR2 YSYEKL, per germline. Trimming cost V 4 bases and J 0 bases, with 10 bases left between them. There are 15 residues in the CDR3. DNA for the CDR3: TGCGCCAGCAGCCTACAAGGACTCTCTGGAAACACCATATATTTT. It specifies CASSLQGLSGNTIYF.

This chain uses TRBV15 with TRBJ1-2; 9 positions agree with TRBD1. In germline, CDR1 is LNHNV, CDR2 YYDKDF (reference sequence). This CDR3 has 15 amino acids. V was pared by 4 bases and J by 2 bases, with 5 bases of the junction left unmatched. DNA of the CDR3: TGTGCCACCAGCACCGCCGGGACAGGGAACTATGGCTACACCTTC. It translates to CATSTAGTGNYGYTF. Full variable domain (outside the CDR3, taken from reference TRBV15 and TRBJ1-2): DAMVIQNPRYQVTQFGKPVTLSCSQTLNHNVMYWYQQKSSQAPKLLFHYYDKDFNNEADTPDNFQSRRPNTSFCFLDIRSPGLGDTAMYLCATSTAGTGNYGYTFGSGTRLTVV.

J is TRBJ1-1 and V is TRBV5-5; 9 bases map to TRBD1. CDR3 length equals 14 residues. Germline V gene data show CDR1 as SGHKS and CDR2 as YYEKEE (reference sequence). J was trimmed by 10 bases and V by 0 bases; bases with no gene match: 7. The CDR3 is CASSLEVDRGVAFF. In DNA form, the CDR3 reads TGTGCCAGCAGCTTGGAAGTCGACAGGGGGGTAGCTTTCTTT.

V usage is TRBV6-1 and J usage is TRBJ2-7; 9 nucleotides align to TRBD1. Germline CDR1 is MNHNS and CDR2 is SASEGT. V dropped 2 bases and J dropped 1; count of bases not matched to a gene: 3. This CDR3 spans 15 amino acids. The CDR3 sequence: CASSEQGTGSYEQYF. In DNA, the CDR3 is TGTGCCAGCAGTGAACAAGGGACAGGGTCCTACGAGCAGTACTTC.

This chain uses TRBV6-6 with TRBJ2-7, with D unresolved. The V and J ends lost 8 bases and 1 base respectively, with 15 bases between them. Per germline, CDR1 MNHNY and CDR2 SVGAGI (reference sequence). This CDR3 is 14 amino acids long. CDR3 DNA sequence: TGTGCCAGCGCGAGGTTGCGACCGTCCTACGAGCAGTACTTC. As protein: CASARLRPSYEQYF.

The genes are TRBV2 and TRBJ2-3; 7 nucleotides match TRBD2. V trimming: 7 bases; J trimming: 0 bases; junction bases outside the gene matches: 4. This CDR3 contains 14 residues. Germline V CDR1 and CDR2: SNHLY, FYNNEI. This CDR3 is CASKAGWSTDTQYF. CDR3 nucleotide sequence: TGTGCCAGCAAAGCGGGGTGGAGCACAGATACGCAGTATTTT.

This clone was seen more than once but under ten times. For the CDR3, the DNA is TGTGCCAGCAGCCCGAACAGGGCGAGCAATCAGCCCCAGCATTTT. It yields the protein CASSPNRASNQPQHF. The J gene is TRBJ1-5, the V gene TRBV7-2; possibly TRBD1 for D (6 bases). Germline loops: CDR1 SGHTA, CDR2 FQGNSA. V was shortened by 5 bases and J by 1 base, with 12 bases between the two germline ends. The CDR3 extends over 15 amino acids.

The sample holds one count of this clone. The chain combines TRBV30 with TRBJ1-4, with D tentatively TRBD1 (5 bases). CDR3 size: 11 residues. CDR1 and CDR2 from the germline V gene are GTSNPN and SVGIG (reference sequence). Trimming removed 4 bases at V and 8 bases at J, with 8 bases between. The CDR3 bases are TGTGCCTGGACCGGGGGGGAAAAACTGTTTTTT. Its translation is CAWTGGEKLFF.

J is TRBJ2-6 and V is TRBV2, with 7 positions matching TRBD1. The CDR3 has 15 amino acids. V shed 8 bases and J 0 bases; nucleotides not matched to a gene: 4. CDR1 is SNHLY and CDR2 is FYNNEI in the germline V gene. The CDR3 bases are TGTGCCAGCTCGGGACAGTCCTCTGGGGCCAACGTCCTGACTTTC. This gives the protein CASSGQSSGANVLTF.

The chain employs TRBV5-6 and TRBJ2-7, with D uncertain. Trimming removed 1 base from V and 5 bases from J, with 4 bases in between. The CDR3 has 11 amino acids. The V gene's germline CDR1 is SGHDT and CDR2 YYEEEE. This CDR3 is CASSLIHEQYF. The CDR3, as DNA: TGTGCCAGCAGCTTGATACACGAGCAGTACTTC.

The chain has TRBV10-3 and TRBJ1-1; D is uncertain. The CDR3 consists of 12 residues. Germline values: CDR1 ENHRY, CDR2 SYGVKD. Between the trimmed V and J ends, which lost 2 bases and 4 bases, there was a span of 5 bases. The CDR3, as DNA: TGTGCCATCAGTGAGATCACCACTGAAGCTTTCTTT. Translation: CAISEITTEAFF.

V and J are TRBV7-9 and TRBJ1-1, with D possibly TRBD1 on 5 matching bases. CDR3 length: 14 residues. Trimming stripped 8 bases from V and 4 bases from J, with 17 bases between. CDR1 is SEHNR, CDR2 FQNEAQ, per germline (reference sequence). This chain's CDR3 is CASLGTPPTTEAFF. CDR3 DNA: TGTGCCAGCCTGGGGACCCCCCCAACCACTGAAGCTTTCTTT. The whole variable domain, filled in from reference TRBV7-9 and TRBJ1-1, reads DTGVSQNPRHKITKRGQNVTFRCDPISEHNRLYWYRQTLGQGPEFLTYFQNEAQLEKSRLLSDRFSAERPKGSFSTLEIQRTEQGDSAMYLCASLGTPPTTEAFFGQGTRLTVV.

In DNA form, the CDR3 reads TGTGCCAGCAGCTTCTCGTATGAGCAGTTCTTC. Its translation: CASSFSYEQFF. This sequence joins TRBV5-4 and TRBJ2-1, with D hard to call. CDR1 is SGHNT, CDR2 YYREEE, per germline (reference sequence). The CDR3 runs to 11 residues. The V end was cut by 2 bases, the J end by 8 bases, with 5 bases between.

In this sample, this clone turned up once. The rearrangement joins TRBV25-1 to TRBJ2-1; 12 bases are shared with TRBD2. The CDR3 spans 16 residues. With V trimmed by 6 bases and J by 7 bases, 10 bases remained unmatched. Germline CDR1 MGHDK, CDR2 SYGVNS. CDR3 DNA sequence: TGTGCCAGCAGCCCCTCTAGCGGGGGGGTTCGGAATGAGCAGTTCTTC. Translation: CASSPSSGGVRNEQFF.

This chain joins TRBV18 and TRBJ2-6; D is possibly TRBD2 (6 bases). Between the trimmed V and J ends, which lost 3 bases and 0 bases, there was a span of 6 bases. This CDR3 spans 15 amino acids. Germline V gene data show CDR1 as KGHSH and CDR2 as LQKENI. The CDR3 spells CASSPGGSGANVLTF. In DNA form, the CDR3 reads TGTGCCAGCTCACCCGGGGGCTCTGGGGCCAACGTCCTGACTTTC.

The chain joins TRBV19 to TRBJ2-6, with D maybe TRBD1 (5 bases). Trimming stripped 2 bases from V and 2 bases from J, with 7 bases between. CDR1 and CDR2 (germline): LNHDA, SQIVND (reference sequence). The CDR3 is made up of 15 amino acids. The CDR3 protein is CASSIQGAGANVLTF. The CDR3 nucleotides are TGTGCCAGTAGTATACAAGGGGCTGGGGCCAACGTCCTGACTTTC. Drawing the rest from reference TRBV19 and TRBJ2-6, the complete variable domain is DGGITQSPKYLFRKEGQNVTLSCEQNLNHDAMYWYRQDPGQGLRLIYYSQIVNDFQKGDIAEGYSVSREKKESFPLTVTSAQKNPTAFYLCASSIQGAGANVLTFGAGSRLTVL.

The chain recombines TRBV7-9 with TRBJ2-1; D is possibly TRBD1 or TRBD2 (5 bases each). Germline values: CDR1 SEHNR, CDR2 FQNEAQ (reference sequence). Trimming took 2 bases from V and 4 from J, leaving 9 bases between them. The length of the CDR3 is 14 residues. In DNA, the CDR3 is TGTGCCAGCAGCTTAAGTGGGGGATACAATGAGCAGTTCTTC. This encodes CASSLSGGYNEQFF.

The chain uses TRBV7-2 and TRBJ1-6, with D hard to call. There are 16 residues in the CDR3. Germline loops: CDR1 SGHTA, CDR2 FQGNSA. V shed 4 bases and J shed 0 bases, with 10 bases lying between them. CDR3 region: CASSSFGTSYNSPLHF. In nucleotides, the CDR3 is TGTGCCAGCAGCTCCTTTGGCACCTCCTATAATTCACCCCTCCACTTT.

In its sample, this clone was seen once. The chain has TRBV5-1 and TRBJ2-7; the D gene is possibly TRBD2 (6 bases). Trimming pared 1 base from V and 7 bases from J, leaving 18 bases between. The germline gives CDR1 SGHRS, CDR2 YFSETQ. The CDR3 has 15 amino acids. The CDR3 reads CASSLSARGSYEQYF. In nucleotides, the CDR3 is TGCGCCAGCAGCTTGTCGGCTCGGGGGAGTTATGAGCAGTACTTC.

This clone was counted a single time. The V call is TRBV27, the J call TRBJ2-5, with 8 bases that match TRBD1. Germline-derived CDR1 and CDR2 are MNHEY and SMNVEV (reference sequence). This CDR3 comprises 15 residues. Germline trimming cut 1 base from V and 5 bases from J; bases unmatched to any gene: 6. The CDR3 DNA follows: TGTGCCAGCAGTTTATACAGGGGGGACAGGGAGACCCAGTACTTC. It encodes CASSLYRGDRETQYF.

V gene TRBV11-3 combines with J gene TRBJ2-7; TRBD1 agrees at 10 bases. V trimming: 1 base; J trimming: 3 bases; junction bases outside the gene matches: 6. The CDR3 sequence is 16 residues long. Germline V gene sequence: CDR1 SGHNT, CDR2 YENEEA. The CDR3, as DNA: TGTGCCAGCAGCTTAGGCGGGACAGGGGATTTCTACGAGCAGTACTTC. Residues: CASSLGGTGDFYEQYF.

The chain carries TRBV2 and TRBJ2-7; D is ambiguous. The CDR3 sequence is 11 residues long. Trimming took 4 bases from V and 7 from J, leaving 8 bases between them. Looked up from germline, CDR1 is SNHLY and CDR2 is FYNNEI. CDR3: CASSGREEQYF. The CDR3, as DNA: TGTGCCAGCAGTGGCCGCGAGGAGCAGTACTTC.